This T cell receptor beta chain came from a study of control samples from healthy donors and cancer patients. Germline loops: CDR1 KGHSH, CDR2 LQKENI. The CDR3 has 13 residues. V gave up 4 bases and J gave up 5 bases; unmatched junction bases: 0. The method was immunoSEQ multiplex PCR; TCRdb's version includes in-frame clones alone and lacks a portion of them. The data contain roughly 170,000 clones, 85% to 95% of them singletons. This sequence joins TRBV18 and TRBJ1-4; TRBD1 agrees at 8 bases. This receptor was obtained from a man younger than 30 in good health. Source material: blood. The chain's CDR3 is CASSRDRNEKLFF. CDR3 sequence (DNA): TGTGCCAGCTCACGGGACAGGAATGAAAAACTGTTTTTT.